One sample yielded the 31 T cell receptor beta chains listed below, sequenced in a study of T cells in Graves' hyperthyroidism and ophthalmopathy. Regions amplified from RNA transcripts were the TCR beta CDR3 regions. The HTBI set primed first-round TCR CDR3 RT-PCR. TCRdb re-analysed the multiplex PCR reads in MiXCR, keeping a single row per CDR3 protein. The top ten clones hold under 35% of a sample with about 640,000 distinct CDR3 sequences, roughly 20% of them seen once. Sequenced: blood. The receptor source for this set is a man aged 25 to 40 with Graves' ophthalmopathy.

This clonotype was observed at least ten times. This rearrangement joins TRBV7-8 to TRBJ1-5; no clear D gene. CDR3 length: 16 residues. Trimming stripped 3 bases from V and 3 bases from J, with 15 bases between. CDR1 and CDR2 (germline): SGHVS, FQNEAQ. The CDR3 sequence: CASSLDGLPLNQPQHF. The CDR3 DNA sequence: TGTGCCAGCAGCTTGGACGGATTGCCCCTCAATCAGCCCCAGCATTTT.

The V and J genes are TRBV24-1 and TRBJ2-3; no firm D call. CDR1 KGHDR and CDR2 SFDVKD come from the germline V gene. Between the trimmed V and J ends, which lost 1 base and 6 bases, there was a span of 10 bases. There are 14 residues in the CDR3. The CDR3 loop is CATSDFMQADTQYF. CDR3 nucleotide sequence: TGTGCCACCAGTGATTTTATGCAGGCGGATACGCAGTATTTT.

This clonotype showed up just a few times. The CDR3 protein is CAISAGTGEQYF. The DNA of the CDR3 is TGTGCCATCAGTGCCGGGACGGGCGAGCAGTACTTC. The chain carries TRBV10-3 and TRBJ2-7; D is tentatively TRBD1 or TRBD2 (5 bases each). Germline V gene lookup returns CDR1 ENHRY and CDR2 SYGVKD. Trimming cost V 4 bases and J 6 bases, with 10 bases left between them. The CDR3 consists of 12 residues.

This clonotype has more than one count but fewer than ten. The chain joins TRBV12-3 or TRBV12-4 to TRBJ2-3; 8 nucleotides align to TRBD1. V shed 4 bases, J shed 4 bases, and the junction held 7 bases outside the gene matches. This CDR3 has 15 amino acids. The DNA for the CDR3 is TGTGCCAGCAGTTCAAGGACAGGGAATGCAGATACGCAGTATTTT. Translating it yields CASSSRTGNADTQYF.

This clonotype was detected many times. The gene calls are TRBV20-1 and TRBJ1-4; D remains unclear. The CDR3 length is 12 residues. The germline CDR1 and CDR2 sequences are DFQATT and SNEGSKA (reference sequence). Trimming removed 3 bases from V and 6 bases from J, with 8 bases in between. CDR3 protein: CSASLWDEKLFF. In nucleotides, the CDR3 is TGCAGTGCTAGTCTGTGGGATGAAAAACTGTTTTTT.

This clonotype has a count of ten or more. V usage is TRBV11-2 and J usage is TRBJ1-6; weak D call: TRBD1 (5 bases). Trimming removed 5 bases from V and 5 bases from J, with 13 bases in between. There are 15 residues in the CDR3. Per germline, CDR1 SGHAT and CDR2 FQNNGV. CDR3 DNA: TGTGCCAGCAGCCCGACGGGACCGAATAATTCACCCCTCCACTTT. Amino acids: CASSPTGPNNSPLHF.

This clonotype occurred a few times. The rearrangement joins TRBV12-3 or TRBV12-4 to TRBJ2-7, with 8 bases fitting TRBD1. CDR3 length: 14 residues. V shed 1 base, J shed 6 bases, and the junction held 5 bases outside the gene matches. CDR3 protein: CASSLDRGVGEQYF. The CDR3 region has the DNA TGTGCCAGCAGTTTAGACAGGGGGGTTGGCGAGCAGTACTTC.

This clonotype has just a few counts. The chain employs TRBV20-1 and TRBJ2-3; D is undetermined. The CDR3 runs to 12 residues. The germline gives CDR1 DFQATT, CDR2 SNEGSKA (reference sequence). V gave up 7 bases and J gave up 0 bases, with 8 bases separating them. CDR3 in DNA: TGCAGTGGAGCGTCGAGCACAGATACGCAGTATTTT. It is translated as CSGASSTDTQYF.

This clonotype was observed a handful of times. The chain is built from TRBV2 and TRBJ2-5, with a tentative D call TRBD1 (5 bases). Germline assignment: CDR1 SNHLY and CDR2 FYNNEI. This CDR3 spans 11 amino acids. V was cut by 9 bases and J by 1 base, with 6 bases left in between. This CDR3 reads CARQVQETQYF. CDR3 in DNA: TGTGCCAGACAGGTCCAAGAGACCCAGTACTTC. The variable domain in full, with the rest retrieved from reference TRBV2 and TRBJ2-5, is EPEVTQTPSHQVTQMGQEVILRCVPISNHLYFYWYRQILGQKVEFLVSFYNNEISEKSEIFDDQFSVERPDGSNFTLKIRSTKLEDSAMYFCARQVQETQYFGPGTRLLVL.

This clonotype has at least ten counts. The chain joins TRBV5-5 to TRBJ1-1; D call uncertain. The V gene lost 0 bases and the J gene lost 6 bases, with 18 bases spanning the gap. This CDR3 contains 16 residues. Germline V gives CDR1 SGHKS, CDR2 YYEKEE (reference sequence). Here the CDR3 reads CASSLARGERVSEAFF. CDR3 bases: TGTGCCAGCAGCTTGGCCCGAGGAGAACGAGTGTCTGAAGCTTTCTTT.

The rearrangement uses TRBV5-1 and TRBJ2-4; no clear D. Trimming cost V 0 bases and J 0 bases, with 7 bases left between them. Germline lookup yields CDR1 SGHRS and CDR2 YFSETQ. The CDR3 runs to 15 residues. In DNA form, the CDR3 reads TGCGCCAGCAGCTTGGATGTATTAGCCAAAAACATTCAGTACTTC. Amino acid sequence: CASSLDVLAKNIQYF.

The sample holds many counts of this clonotype. The CDR3 nucleotides read TGCGCCAGCAGCTTGGCCAGGGGGCCGAACACTGAAGCTTTCTTT. Translation: CASSLARGPNTEAFF. This rearrangement joins TRBV5-1 to TRBJ1-1; TRBD1 matches 8 bases. The CDR3 totals 15 residues. V lost 0 bases and J lost 1; bases outside the gene matches: 2. Germline V gives CDR1 SGHRS, CDR2 YFSETQ.

The chain has TRBV14 and TRBJ2-7, with D perhaps matching TRBD2 (6 bases). CDR3 length equals 13 residues. V was shortened by 7 bases and J by 7 bases, with 17 bases between the two germline ends. The germline CDR1 and CDR2 sequences are SGHDN and FVKESK. The CDR3 protein is CASNGGTTLEQYF. Written as DNA, the CDR3 is TGTGCCAGCAACGGAGGGACCACTCTTGAGCAGTACTTC.

In this sample, this clonotype turned up many times. The chain joins TRBV30 to TRBJ1-5; possibly TRBD1 for D (6 bases). The CDR3 totals 15 residues. The ends were cut back, 0 bases at V and 2 bases at J, with 11 bases in the middle. Germline V CDR1 and CDR2: GTSNPN, SVGIG (reference sequence). The chain's CDR3 is CAWSVAGGGNQPQHF. CDR3 DNA sequence: TGTGCCTGGAGTGTAGCGGGGGGCGGCAATCAGCCCCAGCATTTT.

This clonotype was observed at least ten times. V usage is TRBV11-2 and J usage is TRBJ2-7, with no clear D. Germline assignment: CDR1 SGHAT and CDR2 FQNNGV. V lost 0 bases and J 6 bases, leaving 12 bases between the germline ends. The CDR3 contains 14 residues. Here the CDR3 reads CASSLDRSDGEQYF. DNA for the CDR3: TGTGCCAGCAGCTTAGATCGTTCCGACGGCGAGCAGTACTTC.

The chain joins TRBV19 to TRBJ1-2; TRBD1 agrees at 9 bases. Unmatched junction bases numbered 7, after V lost 7 bases and J lost 4 bases. The CDR3 consists of 14 residues. CDR1 is LNHDA, CDR2 SQIVND, per germline (reference sequence). CDR3 in amino acids: CASTGQGPAYGYTF. The CDR3 bases are TGTGCCAGTACCGGACAGGGGCCGGCCTATGGCTACACCTTC.

This clonotype was found a few times. The chain joins TRBV13 to TRBJ2-5, with D unresolved. This CDR3 is built from 12 residues. V was pared by 4 bases and J by 5 bases, with 8 bases between. Germline values: CDR1 PRHDT, CDR2 FYEKMQ (reference sequence). This CDR3 reads CASSSSPETQYF. The CDR3 nucleotides read TGTGCCAGCAGCTCCTCCCCCGAGACCCAGTACTTC.

DNA of the CDR3: TGCGCCAGCAGCCAAGGAGGGGATGGAAATCAGCCCCAGCATTTT. It codes for CASSQGGDGNQPQHF. This chain links TRBV4-3 with TRBJ1-5; D perhaps matches TRBD1 (5 bases). Germline V gene sequence: CDR1 LGHNA, CDR2 YSLEER. V lost 1 base, J lost 4 bases, and 11 bases lay in between. This CDR3 is built from 15 residues.

This clonotype was recorded a few times. This chain connects TRBV19 to TRBJ1-6; 7 bases fit TRBD1. After removal of 3 bases from V and 7 bases from J, the junction contained 6 bases not matched to a gene. CDR3 length: 15 residues. Germline V gene data show CDR1 as LNHDA and CDR2 as SQIVND (reference sequence). The CDR3 nucleotides are TGTGCCAGTAGTATTGGAGGGGGCAGGAATTCACCCCTCCACTTT. The encoded protein is CASSIGGGRNSPLHF.

This rearrangement joins TRBV2 to TRBJ2-7; D call uncertain. CDR3 size: 14 residues. CDR1 SNHLY and CDR2 FYNNEI come from the germline V gene. Trimming stripped 4 bases from V and 2 bases from J, with 12 bases between. The CDR3 DNA follows: TGTGCCAGCAGTGGCGATATTTCTCCCTACGAGCAGTACTTC. Its translation: CASSGDISPYEQYF.

The chain uses TRBV6-5 and TRBJ2-3; D may be TRBD1 (7 bases). V shed 3 bases and J shed 1 base, with 11 bases lying between them. This CDR3 is 15 amino acids long. Looked up from germline, CDR1 is MNHEY and CDR2 is SVGAGI. The CDR3 reads CASSYQGGGTDTQYF. The CDR3 nucleotides read TGTGCCAGCAGTTATCAGGGGGGAGGCACAGATACGCAGTATTTT.

The J gene is TRBJ2-1, the V gene TRBV25-1; 7 bases are a match to TRBD2. Germline CDR1 reads MGHDK; CDR2 reads SYGVNS. The CDR3 is 15 residues long. The V gene end was trimmed by 5 bases and the J gene end by 8 bases; junction bases not matched to a gene: 12. CDR3 region: CASSLSGEKRDEQFF. The CDR3 DNA reads as TGTGCCAGCAGTCTCAGCGGGGAAAAAAGGGATGAGCAGTTCTTC.

This clonotype showed up many times. The CDR3, as DNA: TGCAGCGTGACACTCGGACGAGAGAGGGTAAATGAGCAGTTCTTC. This translates into CSVTLGRERVNEQFF. J is TRBJ2-1 and V is TRBV29-1, with D possibly being TRBD2 (5 bases). Germline values: CDR1 SQVTM, CDR2 ANQGSEA. This CDR3 spans 15 amino acids. The V end lost 6 bases, the J end lost 7 bases, and 22 bases lay between the germline ends.

The chain links TRBV12-3 or TRBV12-4 to TRBJ1-1; D unresolved. This CDR3 spans 14 amino acids. V dropped 2 bases and J dropped 1 base, with 8 bases sitting between them. The DNA for the CDR3 is TGTGCCAGCAGTTTATCCAGTAAGAACACTGAAGCTTTCTTT. Its translation is CASSLSSKNTEAFF.

The rearrangement links TRBV30 to TRBJ1-4; D remains unclear. The CDR3 has 14 residues. Trimming removed 4 bases at V and 4 bases at J, with 13 bases between. The germline gives CDR1 GTSNPN, CDR2 SVGIG (reference sequence). CDR3 sequence reads: CAWMPNSLNEKLFF. The CDR3 region has the DNA TGTGCCTGGATGCCCAATTCTCTTAATGAAAAACTGTTTTTT. The entire variable domain, with the rest obtained from reference TRBV30 and TRBJ1-4, is as follows: SQTIHQWPATLVQPVGSPLSLECTVEGTSNPNLYWYRQAAGRGLQLLFYSVGIGQISSEVPQNLSASRPQDRQFILSSKKLLLSDSGFYLCAWMPNSLNEKLFFGSGTQLSVL.

This clonotype occurred many times. Germline and junction disagree at one end, which may indicate a read error. This chain uses TRBV6-5 with TRBJ2-5, with TRBD2 identical over 7 bases. The CDR3 has 16 residues. Germline V gives CDR1 MNHEY, CDR2 SVGAGI. CDR3 nucleotides: TGTGCCAGCAGTCACTCCGGGCCACTGGGAGGGGAGACCCAGTACTTC. This encodes CASSHSGPLGGETQYF.

The genes are TRBV27 and TRBJ2-7; a weak D match, TRBD2 (5 bases). There are 13 residues in the CDR3. Trimming cost V 4 bases and J 4 bases, with 11 bases left between them. Germline V gene sequence: CDR1 MNHEY, CDR2 SMNVEV (reference sequence). The CDR3 sequence is CASSWRYGYEQYF. The CDR3 DNA reads as TGTGCCAGCAGTTGGAGGTATGGATACGAGCAGTACTTC.

This clonotype was seen a handful of times. The genes are TRBV5-1 and TRBJ2-7, with 9 positions matching TRBD1. CDR3 size: 14 residues. V shed 7 bases and J 1 base; nucleotides not matched to a gene: 6. Germline V gene sequence: CDR1 SGHRS, CDR2 YFSETQ. The DNA for the CDR3 is TGCGCCAGCCACGAGGGACAGGGTTCCTACGAGCAGTACTTC. This gives the protein CASHEGQGSYEQYF. The full variable domain, with the rest looked up from reference TRBV5-1 and TRBJ2-7, is KAGVTQTPRYLIKTRGQQVTLSCSPISGHRSVSWYQQTPGQGLQFLFEYFSETQRNKGNFPGRFSGRQFSNSRSEMNVSTLELGDSALYLCASHEGQGSYEQYFGPGTRLTVT.

This clonotype was detected many times. CDR3 protein: CASSLGGGTGREQFF. The CDR3 coding sequence is TGTGCCAGCAGCTTGGGGGGCGGGACGGGGCGTGAGCAGTTCTTC. The chain uses TRBV7-8 and TRBJ2-1, with D perhaps TRBD1 or TRBD2 (6 bases each). V gave up 3 bases and J gave up 9 bases, with 18 bases separating them. Per germline, CDR1 SGHVS and CDR2 FQNEAQ. The CDR3 is 15 residues long.

This clonotype has just a few counts. The genes are TRBV13 and TRBJ1-4; D gene unclear. CDR1 and CDR2 (germline): PRHDT, FYEKMQ (reference sequence). Trimming removed 0 bases at V and 0 bases at J, with 11 bases between. The CDR3 is 17 residues long. DNA for the CDR3: TGTGCCAGCAGCTTAGGGACAAAAGGTGCAACTAATGAAAAACTGTTTTTT. Translated: CASSLGTKGATNEKLFF. The full variable domain, completed using reference TRBV13 and TRBJ1-4, is AAGVIQSPRHLIKEKRETATLKCYPIPRHDTVYWYQQGPGQDPQFLISFYEKMQSDKGSIPDRFSAQQFSDYHSELNMSSLELGDSALYFCASSLGTKGATNEKLFFGSGTQLSVL.

This clonotype has more than one count but fewer than ten. The genes are TRBV28 and TRBJ2-3; no firm D call. The CDR3 spans 15 residues. V lost 5 bases and J 0 bases, leaving 12 bases between the germline ends. Germline V CDR1 and CDR2: MDHEN, SYDVKM. CDR3 residues: CASSLKWASTDTQYF. In nucleotides, the CDR3 is TGTGCCAGCAGTCTCAAATGGGCCAGCACAGATACGCAGTATTTT.